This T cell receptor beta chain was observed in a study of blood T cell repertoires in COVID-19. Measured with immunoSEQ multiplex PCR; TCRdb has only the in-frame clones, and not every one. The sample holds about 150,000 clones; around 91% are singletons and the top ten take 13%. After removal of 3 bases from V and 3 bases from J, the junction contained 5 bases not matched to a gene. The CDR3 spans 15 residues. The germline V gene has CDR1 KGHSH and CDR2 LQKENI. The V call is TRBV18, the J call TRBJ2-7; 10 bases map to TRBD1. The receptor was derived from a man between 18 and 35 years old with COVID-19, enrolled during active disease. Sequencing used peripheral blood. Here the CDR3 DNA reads TGTGCCAGCTCACCCGCCGGGACAGGGGTCTACGAGCAGTACTTC. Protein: CASSPAGTGVYEQYF.